The source of this T cell receptor beta chain is a study of control samples from healthy donors and cancer patients. Clones were sequenced by immunoSEQ multiplex PCR, and TCRdb holds only the in-frame ones, with some missing. The profile shows some 140,000 clones, around nine tenths of them singletons. CDR1 is WNHNN, CDR2 SYGVQD, per germline (reference sequence). With 6 bases clipped from V and 4 bases from J, the junction kept 17 bases outside the gene matches. CDR3 length: 17 amino acids. The sequence came from a man aged 25 to 45 in good health. This chain joins TRBV10-1 and TRBJ1-1; 7 bases map to TRBD1. Sequenced material: blood. Here the CDR3 reads CASSVSTGKEGVTEAFF. CDR3 DNA: TGCGCCAGCAGCGTATCGACAGGGAAGGAGGGGGTCACTGAAGCTTTCTTT.